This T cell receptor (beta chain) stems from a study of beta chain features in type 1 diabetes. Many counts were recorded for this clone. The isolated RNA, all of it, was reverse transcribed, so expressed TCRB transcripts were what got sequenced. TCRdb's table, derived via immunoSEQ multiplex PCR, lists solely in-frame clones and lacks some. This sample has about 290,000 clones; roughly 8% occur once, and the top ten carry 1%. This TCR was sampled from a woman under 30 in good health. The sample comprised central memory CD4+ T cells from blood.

The CDR3 DNA reads as TGTGCCAGCAGTTCTACGGGACTTTCGAACACCGGGGAGCTGTTTTTT. Translated, it gives CASSSTGLSNTGELFF. The rearrangement links TRBV7-2 to TRBJ2-2, with TRBD2 as a possible D gene (6 bases). The germline V and J ends were trimmed by 6 bases and 0 bases, with 14 bases remaining between them. Germline V gene sequence: CDR1 SGHTA, CDR2 FQGNSA. The CDR3 loop spans 16 amino acids.